A selection of T cell receptor beta chains follows, all from one sample in a study of blood T cell repertoires in COVID-19. Profiled with immunoSEQ multiplex PCR; TCRdb holds only in-frame clones, not every one. The repertoire holds 200,000 or so clones, with about four fifths as singletons. Sequenced: PBMCs or T cells enriched from blood (not recorded which). These receptors were collected from a woman aged 50 to 65 who had been exposed to COVID-19. Each CDR3 is given with its conserved first and last residue. D genes are given only for firm matches. For some rows the clone size is stated as once, few or many, or as a class when expanded; others skip it.

TRBD1,TRBV18,TRBJ1-2,-,CASSPTGGKDYGYTF,TGTGCCAGCTCGCCTACAGGGGGGAAAGACTATGGCTACACCTTC
TRBD2,TRBV11-2,TRBJ2-5,-,CASSLEGTSGRETQYF,TGTGCCAGCAGCCTTGAAGGGACTAGCGGTCGGGAGACCCAGTACTTC
-,TRBV12-3/TRBV12-4,TRBJ2-3,-,CASSTETADTQYF,TGTGCCAGCAGCACAGAAACCGCAGATACGCAGTATTTT
-,TRBV21-1,TRBJ1-2,-,CASSKDRASYGYTF,TGTGCCAGCAGCAAGGACAGGGCCTCCTATGGCTACACCTTC
TRBD1,TRBV28,TRBJ1-1,many,CASSLRTGRLVPFF,TGTGCCAGCAGTTTACGGACAGGCCGGCTGGTGCCTTTCTTT
TRBD1,TRBV18,TRBJ1-6,-,CASSPTGGSYNSPLHF,TGTGCCAGCTCACCTACAGGGGGCTCCTATAATTCACCCCTCCACTTT
-,TRBV27,TRBJ1-2,-,CASSYDGTPNYGYTF,TGTGCCAGCAGTTACGACGGGACACCCAACTATGGCTACACCTTC
TRBD2,TRBV5-1,TRBJ2-1,-,CASSLALLAGGQGNEQFF,TGCGCCAGCAGCTTGGCCCTTCTAGCGGGGGGGCAGGGGAATGAGCAGTTCTTC
TRBD2,TRBV20-1,TRBJ2-7,-,CSASGTSGERSYEQYF,TGCAGTGCTAGTGGGACTAGCGGGGAGCGCAGCTACGAGCAGTACTTC
-,TRBV30,TRBJ2-7,-,CAWSIGGYYEQYF,TGTGCCTGGAGTATAGGAGGTTACTACGAGCAGTACTTC
-,TRBV2,TRBJ1-4,-,CASKLGRLATNEKLFF,TGTGCCAGCAAACTAGGGCGACTGGCAACTAATGAAAAACTGTTTTTT
-,TRBV18,TRBJ2-2,few,CASSPPSLGPGELFF,TGTGCCAGCTCACCACCTTCCTTGGGGCCCGGGGAGCTGTTTTTT
TRBD2,TRBV5-1,TRBJ2-1,-,CASTPGGGEQFF,TGCGCCAGCACCCCCGGGGGGGGTGAGCAGTTCTTC
-,TRBV5-1,TRBJ1-2,-,CASSSEGVFGYTF,TGCGCCAGCAGCTCCGAGGGGGTCTTCGGCTACACCTTC
-,TRBV12-2,TRBJ1-1,once,CASRPPTSEAFF,TGTGCAAGTCGCCCACCGACTAGTGAAGCTTTCTTT
-,TRBV9,TRBJ2-5,-,CASSATGHPDEETQYF,TGTGCCAGCAGCGCAACAGGACACCCCGATGAAGAGACCCAGTACTTC
-,TRBV27,TRBJ2-1,-,CASSLIRQGLYNEQFF,TGTGCCAGCAGTTTAATCCGCCAGGGCCTCTACAATGAGCAGTTCTTC
TRBD2,TRBV19,TRBJ2-3,-,CASSLPAGVGADTQYF,TGTGCCAGTAGCCTACCAGCGGGGGTTGGCGCAGATACGCAGTATTTT
-,TRBV6-5,TRBJ1-1,-,CASRALSGNTEAFF,TGTGCCAGCAGGGCACTGAGCGGGAACACTGAAGCTTTCTTT
-,TRBV10-3,TRBJ1-1,-,CAIEEGIGTEAFF,TGTGCCATAGAGGAGGGGATCGGCACTGAAGCTTTCTTT
TRBD1,TRBV29-1,TRBJ2-7,-,CSARTGQGEQYF,TGCAGCGCTCGGACAGGGCAAGGCGAGCAGTACTTC
TRBD2,TRBV27,TRBJ2-5,-,CASSTGGVETQYF,TGTGCCAGCAGTACCGGGGGGGTGGAGACCCAGTACTTC
TRBD1,TRBV3-1/TRBV3-2,TRBJ1-1,-,CASSSHSTGLNTEAFF,TGTGCCAGCAGCTCGCATTCGACAGGGTTGAACACTGAAGCTTTCTTT
TRBD1,TRBV5-4,TRBJ1-2,-,CASSLDRGEGYTF,TGTGCCAGCAGCTTGGACAGGGGAGAAGGCTACACCTTC